This T cell receptor (beta chain) was observed in a study of shared clonotypes between healthy human individuals. Clones were read by immunoSEQ multiplex PCR, and TCRdb kept only the in-frame ones, dropping some. The sample includes 2 million to 2.5 million clones, about 90% of them seen just once. As regards this clone: Its specificity is not known.

The V and J ends lost 5 bases and 4 bases respectively, with 21 bases between them. CDR3 size: 17 residues. The germline V gene encodes CDR1 KGHSH and CDR2 LQKENI. Study-level points and caveats: Sorted-subset samples were not fully sequenced, rarefaction indicated.

The sequence was collected from a man between 18 and 29 years old in good health. Some clones in this sample may be carry-over from other donors' samples. This chain connects TRBV18 to TRBJ2-1, with D maybe TRBD1 (6 bases). The material sequenced was naive CD4+ T cells from PBMCs. This sample's subset: CD45RA+ positively selected. DNA of the CDR3: TGTGCCAGCTCATCAAGGGGGACGGTGCAGGGGTACAATGAGCAGTTCTTC. Protein product: CASSSRGTVQGYNEQFF.